This T cell receptor (beta chain) is from a study of blood T cell repertoires in COVID-19. Generated by immunoSEQ multiplex PCR, the TCRdb table keeps only in-frame clones and is missing some. The sample holds around 160,000 clones; about 80% are singletons and the top ten take around 10%. CDR3 length: 15 residues. Germline lookup yields CDR1 LNHDA and CDR2 SQIVND (reference sequence). After removal of 7 bases from V and 0 bases from J, the junction contained 7 bases not matched to a gene. Enrolled through a virtual design, the participants were between 18 and 89 years of age and came from around 25 US areas. Participants were placed into cohorts based on the clinical history they reported. In Cohort 3, a recovered donor had either two negative PCRs, clearance, or symptom resolution.

Source material: PBMCs or T cells enriched from blood (not recorded which). J is TRBJ2-7 and V is TRBV19, with 9 nucleotides matching TRBD1. The TCR was taken from a man in his fifties who had recovered from COVID-19. The CDR3 DNA follows: TGTGCCAGTAACTCCGGGACAGGGAGCTCCTACGAGCAGTACTTC. Translation gives CASNSGTGSSYEQYF.